This T cell receptor beta chain was recovered during a study of graft-versus-host responses after intestinal transplantation. The assay was immunoSEQ multiplex PCR, and TCRdb's table has in-frame clones only and misses some. The data show 15,000 to 19,000 clones, 33% seen once. CDR1 and CDR2 from the germline V gene are MNHNS and SASEGT. The junction had 8 bases not matched to a gene; V was cut back by 3 bases and J by 8 bases. The CDR3 totals 15 residues. This clone is deemed medium-sized (0.01 to 0.1%). This material consisted of alloreactive CD4+ T cells from a mixed lymphocyte reaction culture, taken before intestinal transplant. Described subset: CFSE-low proliferating T cells sorted from roughly 6-day pre-transplant mixed lymphocyte reaction (GvH or HvG direction). The receptor's source is a human patient who received an intestinal transplant. The V call is TRBV6-1, the J call TRBJ2-2; 8 positions agree with TRBD1. Written as DNA, the CDR3 is TGTGCCAGCAGTGACCGGGACAGGATTAGTGGGGAGCTGTTTTTT. Amino acids: CASSDRDRISGELFF.